This T cell receptor (beta chain) was recorded in a study of early T cells in non-severe SARS-CoV-2 infection. Whole-study context: Sequencing was performed on bulk RNA from unsorted whole blood, leaving chains unpaired. Overall study findings and caveats: Clonotype matching in VDJdb favored anti-spike CD8 responses and did not capture private and CD4 specificities.

This CDR3 spans 17 amino acids. Germline V CDR1 and CDR2: LGHDT, YNNKEL (reference sequence). V was trimmed by 5 bases and J by 2 bases, leaving 21 bases between them. Individually, cDNA molecules had unique molecular identifiers attached to them. One entry per CDR3 protein results from TCRdb running MiXCR on the 5' RACE reads. Of around 100,000 distinct CDR3 sequences listed, around 17% were seen once; the top ten hold 1.3%. Turning to this clonotype: Its antigen is not known.

The rearrangement links TRBV3-1 to TRBJ1-2; D might be TRBD1 (5 bases). The sequenced material came from whole blood. This receptor was identified in an adult who was a healthcare worker with PCR-confirmed SARS-CoV-2 infection or an uninfected control (not recorded which). CDR3 amino acids: CASSSHPRGGGNYGYTF. CDR3 bases: TGTGCCAGCAGCTCCCACCCGAGGGGAGGAGGCAACTATGGCTACACCTTC.